This TCR beta chain originates from a study of regulatory T cells in long-lasting Graves disease. Time point of the sample: newly diagnosed GD, antithyroid drugs for less than 3 months. From RNA extracted from PBMCs, the TCR library was made. Arm-PCR of CDR3 regions with iRepertoire HTBI primers generated TCR beta libraries. MiXCR was run by TCRdb on the multiplex PCR reads, yielding one entry per CDR3 protein. Found here are 500,000 to 700,000 distinct CDR3 sequences, approximately 15% of them singletons; the top ten hold under 20%. This clonotype was found many times. The V gene's germline CDR1 is MNHNS and CDR2 SASEGT. The ends were cut back, 7 bases at V and 5 bases at J, with 14 bases in the middle. The CDR3 loop spans 13 amino acids. Another study also made use of these data, one on T cells in Graves' hyperthyroidism and ophthalmopathy. This second report adds: No ophthalmopathy progression within 18 months constituted stable Graves' hyperthyroidism. Researchers barred patients who had uncontrolled infection, other autoimmune disease, pregnancy or lactation.

The V gene is TRBV6-1, the J gene TRBJ1-1, with TRBD1 as a possible D gene (6 bases). The TCR was taken from a woman aged 25 to 39 with Graves disease. Sequenced here: peripheral blood mononuclear cells (PBMCs), sampled at new diagnosis, from a patient treated with antithyroid drugs. The CDR3 sequence is CASIQGGSTEAFF. DNA of the CDR3: TGTGCCAGCATCCAAGGGGGAAGTACTGAAGCTTTCTTT.